A selection of T cell receptor beta chains follows, all from one sample in a study of cytomegalovirus exposure and HLA in healthy donors. Assay used: immunoSEQ multiplex PCR; TCRdb lists only in-frame clones, some missing. The sample contains 100,000 to 120,000 clones, approximately 86% of which appear only once. The sample consisted of PBMCs. The receptors here all came from a middle-aged man in good health and CMV-seronegative. The CDR3 runs from the conserved cysteine through the conserved F or W. The order of the fields is J gene, V gene, clone size, D gene, CDR3 protein, CDR3 DNA. A D gene is named only where the DNA matches it firmly. The size entry is marked missing in some rows and otherwise reads once, few, many or a size class.

j_gene: TRBJ2-2
v_gene: TRBV5-1
abundance: -
d_gene: -
CDR3aa: CASSLKDTLRTGELFF
CDR3nt: TGCGCCAGCAGCTTAAAGGACACCTTGAGGACCGGGGAGCTGTTTTTT

j_gene: TRBJ2-1
v_gene: TRBV5-4
abundance: -
d_gene: TRBD2
CDR3aa: CASSFGGGSSYNEQFF
CDR3nt: TGTGCCAGCAGCTTTGGCGGGGGAAGCTCCTACAATGAGCAGTTCTTC

j_gene: TRBJ1-2
v_gene: TRBV2
abundance: few
d_gene: TRBD1
CDR3aa: CASSADRGKGYTF
CDR3nt: TGTGCCAGCAGTGCCGACAGGGGAAAGGGCTACACCTTC

j_gene: TRBJ1-1
v_gene: TRBV29-1
abundance: -
d_gene: -
CDR3aa: CSVRAGSNTEAFF
CDR3nt: TGCAGCGTTCGGGCAGGGTCAAACACTGAAGCTTTCTTT

j_gene: TRBJ1-3
v_gene: TRBV6-5
abundance: -
d_gene: -
CDR3aa: CATLSGNTIYF
CDR3nt: TGTGCCACCCTCTCTGGAAACACCATATATTTT

j_gene: TRBJ1-4
v_gene: TRBV15
abundance: -
d_gene: -
CDR3aa: CATSRDSHRTNEKLFF
CDR3nt: TGTGCCACCAGCAGAGATTCCCACAGAACTAATGAAAAACTGTTTTTT

j_gene: TRBJ2-1
v_gene: TRBV9
abundance: -
d_gene: TRBD2
CDR3aa: CASSVAAGGPNEQFF
CDR3nt: TGTGCCAGCAGCGTTGCGGCGGGGGGGCCGAATGAGCAGTTCTTC

j_gene: TRBJ1-5
v_gene: TRBV11-2
abundance: -
d_gene: TRBD1
CDR3aa: CASSQRGRDQPQHF
CDR3nt: TGTGCCAGCAGCCAGAGGGGGCGGGACCAGCCCCAGCATTTT

j_gene: TRBJ2-2
v_gene: TRBV5-4
abundance: -
d_gene: TRBD1
CDR3aa: CASSKLRDRPAGELFF
CDR3nt: TGTGCCAGCAGCAAGCTCCGGGACAGGCCAGCCGGGGAGCTGTTTTTT

j_gene: TRBJ1-2
v_gene: TRBV10-2
abundance: -
d_gene: TRBD1
CDR3aa: CASSDRTGSYGYTF
CDR3nt: TGCGCCAGCAGTGACCGGACAGGATCCTATGGCTACACCTTC

j_gene: TRBJ1-4
v_gene: TRBV5-1
abundance: -
d_gene: -
CDR3aa: CASSPTGSNEKLFF
CDR3nt: TGCGCCAGCAGCCCCACAGGGAGCAACGAAAAACTGTTTTTT

j_gene: TRBJ1-2
v_gene: TRBV6-1
abundance: once
d_gene: TRBD1
CDR3aa: CASSEVGTGEGYGYTF
CDR3nt: TGTGCCAGCAGTGAAGTAGGGACAGGGGAAGGCTATGGCTACACCTTC

j_gene: TRBJ1-2
v_gene: TRBV10-3
abundance: -
d_gene: -
CDR3aa: CAINEPDYGYTF
CDR3nt: TGTGCCATCAATGAGCCCGACTATGGCTACACCTTC

j_gene: TRBJ1-1
v_gene: TRBV7-2
abundance: -
d_gene: TRBD1
CDR3aa: CASRVTGGTEAFF
CDR3nt: TGTGCCAGCAGAGTGACAGGGGGCACTGAAGCTTTCTTT

j_gene: TRBJ1-1
v_gene: TRBV5-4
abundance: few
d_gene: TRBD1
CDR3aa: CASSLEDRKAFF
CDR3nt: TGTGCCAGCAGCTTGGAGGACAGGAAAGCTTTCTTT

j_gene: TRBJ1-4
v_gene: TRBV6-5
abundance: few
d_gene: TRBD1
CDR3aa: CASTTGARTNEKLFF
CDR3nt: TGTGCCAGTACTACAGGGGCGAGAACTAATGAAAAACTGTTTTTT

j_gene: TRBJ1-6
v_gene: TRBV10-3
abundance: -
d_gene: TRBD1
CDR3aa: CAISETGQGQALHF
CDR3nt: TGTGCCATCAGTGAGACCGGACAGGGGCAAGCCCTCCACTTT

j_gene: TRBJ2-5
v_gene: TRBV29-1
abundance: -
d_gene: TRBD1
CDR3aa: CSARQGIETQYF
CDR3nt: TGCAGCGCACGACAGGGCATCGAGACCCAGTACTTC

j_gene: TRBJ2-3
v_gene: TRBV2
abundance: -
d_gene: -
CDR3aa: CASRDFGGTDTQYF
CDR3nt: TGTGCCAGCAGGGACTTTGGGGGCACAGATACGCAGTATTTT

j_gene: TRBJ2-1
v_gene: TRBV13
abundance: few
d_gene: TRBD2
CDR3aa: CASSPRLAGGSNEQFF
CDR3nt: TGTGCCAGCAGCCCAAGACTAGCGGGGGGGTCCAATGAGCAGTTCTTC

j_gene: TRBJ1-1
v_gene: TRBV11-2
abundance: -
d_gene: -
CDR3aa: CASSSMLNTEAFF
CDR3nt: TGTGCCAGCAGCTCAATGTTGAACACTGAAGCTTTCTTT

j_gene: TRBJ1-4
v_gene: TRBV30
abundance: -
d_gene: -
CDR3aa: CAWSPRNEKLFF
CDR3nt: TGTGCCTGGAGTCCCCGTAATGAAAAACTGTTTTTT

j_gene: TRBJ2-4
v_gene: TRBV7-6
abundance: -
d_gene: -
CDR3aa: CASSLEGLGGKNIQYF
CDR3nt: TGTGCCAGCAGCTTAGAGGGACTCGGGGGCAAAAACATTCAGTACTTC

j_gene: TRBJ1-4
v_gene: TRBV28
abundance: -
d_gene: -
CDR3aa: CASRTGGTTNEKLFF
CDR3nt: TGTGCCAGCAGGACAGGAGGAACAACTAATGAAAAACTGTTTTTT

j_gene: TRBJ1-1
v_gene: TRBV6-5
abundance: -
d_gene: TRBD1
CDR3aa: CASSYGTGVRGAFF
CDR3nt: TGTGCCAGCAGTTACGGGACAGGGGTTCGGGGAGCTTTCTTT

j_gene: TRBJ1-3
v_gene: TRBV7-2
abundance: -
d_gene: -
CDR3aa: CASSLLGGSGNTIYF
CDR3nt: TGTGCCAGCAGCTTACTGGGAGGGTCTGGAAACACCATATATTTT

j_gene: TRBJ1-6
v_gene: TRBV5-6
abundance: -
d_gene: -
CDR3aa: CASSLGGPSSYNSPLHF
CDR3nt: TGTGCCAGCAGCTTGGGCGGCCCGAGCTCCTATAATTCACCCCTCCACTTT

j_gene: TRBJ2-1
v_gene: TRBV29-1
abundance: -
d_gene: -
CDR3aa: CSVVPRVNEQFF
CDR3nt: TGCAGCGTTGTCCCCAGGGTCAATGAGCAGTTCTTC

j_gene: TRBJ1-2
v_gene: TRBV29-1
abundance: -
d_gene: -
CDR3aa: CSVPGAAKNYGYTF
CDR3nt: TGCAGCGTTCCTGGGGCAGCGAAAAACTATGGCTACACCTTC

j_gene: TRBJ1-1
v_gene: TRBV5-1
abundance: -
d_gene: -
CDR3aa: CASSLTGEAFF
CDR3nt: TGCGCCAGTTCTTTAACCGGGGAAGCTTTCTTT

j_gene: TRBJ1-2
v_gene: TRBV5-6
abundance: -
d_gene: TRBD1
CDR3aa: CASSSLGKGTDYGYTF
CDR3nt: TGTGCCAGCAGCTCTCTTGGAAAAGGGACAGACTATGGCTACACCTTC

j_gene: TRBJ2-1
v_gene: TRBV11-2
abundance: -
d_gene: TRBD2
CDR3aa: CASSPHGGAGARDEQFF
CDR3nt: TGTGCCAGCAGCCCTCACGGGGGAGCGGGGGCACGGGATGAGCAGTTCTTC

j_gene: TRBJ1-2
v_gene: TRBV2
abundance: -
d_gene: -
CDR3aa: CAGGLGLNYGYTF
CDR3nt: TGTGCCGGTGGCCTTGGTTTAAACTATGGCTACACCTTC

j_gene: TRBJ1-6
v_gene: TRBV4-1
abundance: -
d_gene: TRBD1
CDR3aa: CASGLTGGSSPLHF
CDR3nt: TGCGCCAGCGGCCTCACAGGGGGCTCCTCACCCCTCCACTTT

j_gene: TRBJ1-2
v_gene: TRBV29-1
abundance: -
d_gene: -
CDR3aa: CSVVGTNVNYGYTF
CDR3nt: TGCAGCGTCGTTGGGACAAACGTTAACTATGGCTACACCTTC

j_gene: TRBJ1-2
v_gene: TRBV7-9
abundance: once
d_gene: -
CDR3aa: CASEAYGYTF
CDR3nt: TGTGCCAGCGAGGCGTATGGCTACACCTTC

j_gene: TRBJ2-7
v_gene: TRBV29-1
abundance: few
d_gene: TRBD2
CDR3aa: CSVATSGGYYEQYF
CDR3nt: TGCAGCGTGGCGACTAGCGGGGGCTACTACGAGCAGTACTTC

j_gene: TRBJ1-1
v_gene: TRBV28
abundance: once
d_gene: -
CDR3aa: CASSTRNTEAFF
CDR3nt: TGTGCCAGCAGCACACGAAACACTGAAGCTTTCTTT

j_gene: TRBJ1-6
v_gene: TRBV6-5
abundance: few
d_gene: -
CDR3aa: CASSYSGQVDNSPLHF
CDR3nt: TGTGCCAGCAGTTACTCGGGGCAGGTCGATAATTCACCCCTCCACTTT

j_gene: TRBJ2-3
v_gene: TRBV6-5
abundance: -
d_gene: TRBD2
CDR3aa: CASGGGGITDTQYF
CDR3nt: TGTGCCAGCGGAGGCGGGGGGATTACAGATACGCAGTATTTT

j_gene: TRBJ1-2
v_gene: TRBV7-3
abundance: -
d_gene: -
CDR3aa: CASSLNPGYGYTF
CDR3nt: TGTGCCAGCAGCTTAAATCCCGGTTATGGCTACACCTTC

j_gene: TRBJ2-3
v_gene: TRBV6-1
abundance: -
d_gene: -
CDR3aa: CASSSLTGFTDTQYF
CDR3nt: TGTGCCAGCAGTTCCTTGACGGGGTTCACAGATACGCAGTATTTT

j_gene: TRBJ2-7
v_gene: TRBV5-1
abundance: -
d_gene: -
CDR3aa: CASSSPVWQYF
CDR3nt: TGCGCCAGCAGCTCTCCCGTCTGGCAGTACTTC

j_gene: TRBJ1-1
v_gene: TRBV6-5
abundance: -
d_gene: -
CDR3aa: CASTVTGSNTEAFF
CDR3nt: TGTGCCAGCACTGTGACAGGCTCTAACACTGAAGCTTTCTTT

j_gene: TRBJ2-7
v_gene: TRBV5-4
abundance: -
d_gene: -
CDR3aa: CASSLVLSGEQYF
CDR3nt: TGTGCCAGCAGCTTGGTGCTTTCGGGCGAGCAGTACTTC

j_gene: TRBJ2-6
v_gene: TRBV27
abundance: -
d_gene: TRBD2
CDR3aa: CASSLSSGGTGANVLTF
CDR3nt: TGTGCCAGCAGTTTATCCAGCGGGGGTACTGGGGCCAACGTCCTGACTTTC

j_gene: TRBJ1-1
v_gene: TRBV7-9
abundance: -
d_gene: -
CDR3aa: CASSLDLNTEAFF
CDR3nt: TGTGCCAGCAGCCTAGACTTGAACACTGAAGCTTTCTTT

j_gene: TRBJ1-2
v_gene: TRBV7-2
abundance: -
d_gene: -
CDR3aa: CASSYRTPQGSYGYTF
CDR3nt: TGTGCCAGCAGCTACCGGACGCCGCAGGGATCATATGGCTACACCTTC

j_gene: TRBJ2-1
v_gene: TRBV2
abundance: -
d_gene: TRBD2
CDR3aa: CASSELAGGSYNEQFF
CDR3nt: TGTGCCAGCAGTGAACTAGCGGGGGGGTCCTACAATGAGCAGTTCTTC

j_gene: TRBJ1-2
v_gene: TRBV20-1
abundance: few
d_gene: -
CDR3aa: CSAALGPRYTF
CDR3nt: TGCAGTGCCGCTCTTGGGCCCCGCTACACCTTC

j_gene: TRBJ1-4
v_gene: TRBV28
abundance: once
d_gene: -
CDR3aa: CASSLAGTTNEKLFF
CDR3nt: TGTGCCAGCAGTCTCGCCGGGACAACTAATGAAAAACTGTTTTTT

j_gene: TRBJ1-5
v_gene: TRBV19
abundance: few
d_gene: -
CDR3aa: CASSVEQVSNQPQHF
CDR3nt: TGTGCCAGTAGTGTCGAACAGGTTAGCAATCAGCCCCAGCATTTT

j_gene: TRBJ1-2
v_gene: TRBV28
abundance: -
d_gene: TRBD1
CDR3aa: CASSLGQNYGYTF
CDR3nt: TGTGCCAGCTCCCTGGGACAGAACTATGGCTACACCTTC

j_gene: TRBJ2-1
v_gene: TRBV10-3
abundance: -
d_gene: TRBD2
CDR3aa: CAISEAGGPSYNEQFF
CDR3nt: TGTGCCATCAGTGAAGCGGGGGGCCCTTCCTACAATGAGCAGTTCTTC

j_gene: TRBJ2-7
v_gene: TRBV29-1
abundance: -
d_gene: -
CDR3aa: CSVGQLNSYEQYF
CDR3nt: TGCAGCGTCGGACAGCTTAATTCCTACGAGCAGTACTTC

j_gene: TRBJ2-7
v_gene: TRBV28
abundance: -
d_gene: TRBD1
CDR3aa: CASSPRGSRSYEQYF
CDR3nt: TGTGCCAGCAGTCCCAGGGGGTCCCGCTCCTACGAGCAGTACTTC

j_gene: TRBJ1-1
v_gene: TRBV28
abundance: -
d_gene: -
CDR3aa: CASSRMQGSHTEAFF
CDR3nt: TGTGCCAGCAGTCGAATGCAGGGGTCGCACACTGAAGCTTTCTTT

j_gene: TRBJ2-7
v_gene: TRBV6-5
abundance: -
d_gene: -
CDR3aa: CASSLTASEVYEQYF
CDR3nt: TGTGCCAGCAGCCTTACCGCATCGGAGGTCTACGAGCAGTACTTC

j_gene: TRBJ2-3
v_gene: TRBV5-1
abundance: -
d_gene: -
CDR3aa: CASSLGLEADTQYF
CDR3nt: TGCGCCAGCAGCTTGGGACTAGAGGCAGATACGCAGTATTTT

j_gene: TRBJ1-6
v_gene: TRBV5-4
abundance: -
d_gene: TRBD1
CDR3aa: CASSLASGGFYNSPLHF
CDR3nt: TGTGCCAGCAGCTTGGCCTCAGGGGGCTTCTATAATTCACCCCTCCACTTT